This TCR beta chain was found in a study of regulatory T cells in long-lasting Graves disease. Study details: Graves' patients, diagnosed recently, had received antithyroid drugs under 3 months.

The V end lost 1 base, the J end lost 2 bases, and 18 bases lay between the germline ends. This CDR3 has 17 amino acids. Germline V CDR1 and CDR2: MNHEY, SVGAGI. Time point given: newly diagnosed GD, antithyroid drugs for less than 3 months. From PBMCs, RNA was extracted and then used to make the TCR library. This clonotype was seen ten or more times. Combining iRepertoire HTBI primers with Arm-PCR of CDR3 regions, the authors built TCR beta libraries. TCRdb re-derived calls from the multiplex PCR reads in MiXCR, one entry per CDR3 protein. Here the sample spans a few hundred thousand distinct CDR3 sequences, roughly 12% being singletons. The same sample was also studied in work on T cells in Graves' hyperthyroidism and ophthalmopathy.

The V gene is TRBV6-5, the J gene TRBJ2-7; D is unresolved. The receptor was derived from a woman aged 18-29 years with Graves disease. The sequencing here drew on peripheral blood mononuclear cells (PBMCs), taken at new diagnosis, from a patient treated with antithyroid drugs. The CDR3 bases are TGTGCCAGCAGTTACTGGACCGGCCGGGTCCGAGCCTACGAGCAGTACTTC. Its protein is CASSYWTGRVRAYEQYF.